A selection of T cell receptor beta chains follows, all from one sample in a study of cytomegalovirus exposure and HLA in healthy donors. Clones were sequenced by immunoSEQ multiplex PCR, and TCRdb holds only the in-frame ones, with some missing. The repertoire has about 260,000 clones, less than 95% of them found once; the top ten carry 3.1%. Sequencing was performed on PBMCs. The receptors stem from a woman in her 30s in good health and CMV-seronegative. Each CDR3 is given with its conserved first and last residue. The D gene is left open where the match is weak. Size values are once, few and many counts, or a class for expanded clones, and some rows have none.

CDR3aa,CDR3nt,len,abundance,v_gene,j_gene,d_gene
CASSSLGYTGELFF,TGTGCCAGCAGCTCCTTGGGCTACACCGGGGAGCTGTTTTTT,14,.,TRBV7-9,TRBJ2-2,.
CASSPSSYEQYF,TGTGCCAGCAGTCCAAGCTCCTACGAGCAGTACTTC,12,few,TRBV27,TRBJ2-7,.
CASSRGSTYNEQFF,TGCGCCAGCAGCCGAGGGTCCACTTACAATGAGCAGTTCTTC,14,.,TRBV5-1,TRBJ2-1,.
CASSIKDYNEQFF,TGTGCCAGTAGTATCAAAGACTACAATGAGCAGTTCTTC,13,.,TRBV19,TRBJ2-1,.
CASGEGEAGVWETQYF,TGTGCCAGCGGTGAGGGAGAGGCGGGAGTGTGGGAGACCCAGTACTTC,16,.,TRBV28,TRBJ2-5,TRBD2
CASSSPVTLEAFF,TGTGCCAGCAGTTCCCCGGTGACACTGGAAGCTTTCTTT,13,.,TRBV6-5,TRBJ1-1,.
CASSLGQQGEQYF,TGCGCCAGCAGCTTGGGTCAGCAGGGCGAGCAGTACTTC,13,few,TRBV5-1,TRBJ2-7,.
CASSGYRAFYEQYF,TGTGCCAGCAGCGGCTATAGGGCATTTTACGAGCAGTACTTC,14,.,TRBV5-6,TRBJ2-7,.
CASSSGPYYEQYF,TGTGCCAGCAGCTCAGGACCCTACTACGAGCAGTACTTC,13,few,TRBV11-2,TRBJ2-7,.
CATQTGISTDTQYF,TGTGCCACCCAAACAGGGATTAGCACAGATACGCAGTATTTT,14,.,TRBV7-2,TRBJ2-3,.
CASALGGSIVGNTIYF,TGTGCCAGCGCCTTGGGGGGATCAATCGTTGGAAACACCATATATTTT,16,.,TRBV18,TRBJ1-3,.
CASKENRAADFYGYTF,TGTGCCAGCAAGGAGAACCGGGCGGCTGACTTCTATGGCTACACCTTC,16,.,TRBV27,TRBJ1-2,.
CASSLRQEAYTNYGYTF,TGTGCCAGCAGTCTTAGACAGGAGGCGTATACTAACTATGGCTACACCTTC,17,.,TRBV27,TRBJ1-2,.
CASSGQGRKNIQYF,TGTGCCAGCAGCGGACAGGGGCGAAAAAACATTCAGTACTTC,14,.,TRBV9,TRBJ2-4,TRBD1
CASRPGQSYEQYF,TGTGCCAGCAGACCAGGACAGTCCTACGAGCAGTACTTC,13,.,TRBV7-6,TRBJ2-7,.
CASSSSNTGELFF,TGTGCCAGCAGTTCGAGTAACACCGGGGAGCTGTTTTTT,13,few,TRBV7-7,TRBJ2-2,.
CASSGTGLRFYEQYF,TGTGCCAGCAGTGGGACAGGCCTAAGGTTCTACGAGCAGTACTTC,15,once,TRBV28,TRBJ2-7,TRBD1
CASSLAEQLNIQYF,TGTGCCAGCAGCTTGGCCGAGCAGTTAAACATTCAGTACTTC,14,.,TRBV5-5,TRBJ2-4,.
CASSFGLAGVNEQFF,TGTGCCAGCAGCTTCGGACTAGCGGGAGTGAATGAGCAGTTCTTC,15,once,TRBV11-2,TRBJ2-1,TRBD2
CASSHPFATSTDTQYF,TGTGCCAGCAGCCACCCGTTTGCCACTAGCACAGATACGCAGTATTTT,16,.,TRBV7-9,TRBJ2-3,.
CASSLMRYNEQFF,TGTGCCAGCAGCTTAATGAGGTACAATGAGCAGTTCTTC,13,few,TRBV7-3,TRBJ2-1,.
CASSVGLAGAGTGELFF,TGTGCCAGCAGCGTCGGACTAGCGGGAGCCGGCACCGGGGAGCTGTTTTTT,17,.,TRBV9,TRBJ2-2,TRBD2
CASSPSGQGASYGYTF,TGCGCCAGCAGCCCCTCCGGACAGGGGGCCTCCTATGGCTACACCTTC,16,once,TRBV4-1,TRBJ1-2,TRBD1
CASSLTTGTGANVLTF,TGCGCCAGCAGCTTGACGACAGGGACTGGGGCCAACGTCCTGACTTTC,16,.,TRBV5-1,TRBJ2-6,TRBD1
CAWSTGPEAFF,TGTGCCTGGAGCACGGGGCCGGAAGCTTTCTTT,11,.,TRBV30,TRBJ1-1,.
CAWSGGLAGLETQYF,TGTGCCTGGAGTGGCGGACTAGCGGGATTGGAGACCCAGTACTTC,15,.,TRBV30,TRBJ2-5,TRBD2
CASSLSGSIYTGELFF,TGTGCCAGCAGCTTATCCGGGAGCATTTACACCGGGGAGCTGTTTTTT,16,.,TRBV11-3,TRBJ2-2,.
CSVVGLADGEQFF,TGCAGCGTTGTGGGACTAGCGGATGGTGAGCAGTTCTTC,13,once,TRBV29-1,TRBJ2-1,TRBD2